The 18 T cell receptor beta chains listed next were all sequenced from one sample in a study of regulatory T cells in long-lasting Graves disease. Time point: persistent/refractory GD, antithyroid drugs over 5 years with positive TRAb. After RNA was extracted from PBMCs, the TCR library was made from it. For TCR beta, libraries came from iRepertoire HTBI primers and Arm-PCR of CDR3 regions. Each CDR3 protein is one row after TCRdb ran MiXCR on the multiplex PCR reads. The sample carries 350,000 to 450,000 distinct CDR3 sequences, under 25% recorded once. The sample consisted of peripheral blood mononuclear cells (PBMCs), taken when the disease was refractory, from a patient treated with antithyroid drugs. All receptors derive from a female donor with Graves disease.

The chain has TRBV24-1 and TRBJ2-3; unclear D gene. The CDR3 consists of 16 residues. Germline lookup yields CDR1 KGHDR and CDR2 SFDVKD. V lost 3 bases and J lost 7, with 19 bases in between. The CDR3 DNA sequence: TGTGCCACCAGTGATGATGGCCCCCCCTGGGGAAATACGCAGTATTTT. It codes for CATSDDGPPWGNTQYF.

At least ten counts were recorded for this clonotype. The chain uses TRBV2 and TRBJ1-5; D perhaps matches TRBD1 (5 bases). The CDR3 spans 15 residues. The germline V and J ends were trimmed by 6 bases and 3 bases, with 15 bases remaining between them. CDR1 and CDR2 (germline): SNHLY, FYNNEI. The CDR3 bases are TGTGCCAGCAGCCGCACGGCAGGGATCAATCAGCCCCAGCATTTT. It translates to CASSRTAGINQPQHF. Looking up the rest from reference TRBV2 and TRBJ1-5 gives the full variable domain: EPEVTQTPSHQVTQMGQEVILRCVPISNHLYFYWYRQILGQKVEFLVSFYNNEISEKSEIFDDQFSVERPDGSNFTLKIRSTKLEDSAMYFCASSRTAGINQPQHFGDGTRLSIL.

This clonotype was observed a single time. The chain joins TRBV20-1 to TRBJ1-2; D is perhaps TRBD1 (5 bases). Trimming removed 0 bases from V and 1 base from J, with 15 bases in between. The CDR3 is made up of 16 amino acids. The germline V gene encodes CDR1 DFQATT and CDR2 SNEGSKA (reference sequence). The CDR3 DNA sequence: TGCAGTGCTAGAGATCTGGGGGGGACTTTTAACTATGGCTACACCTTC. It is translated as CSARDLGGTFNYGYTF.

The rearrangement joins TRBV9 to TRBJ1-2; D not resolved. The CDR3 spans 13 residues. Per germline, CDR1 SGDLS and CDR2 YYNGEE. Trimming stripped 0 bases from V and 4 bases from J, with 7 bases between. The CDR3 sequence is CASSVGDRYGYTF. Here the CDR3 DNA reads TGTGCCAGCAGCGTAGGGGATCGCTATGGCTACACCTTC. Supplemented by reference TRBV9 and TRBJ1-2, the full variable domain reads DSGVTQTPKHLITATGQRVTLRCSPRSGDLSVYWYQQSLDQGLQFLIQYYNGEERAKGNILERFSAQQFPDLHSELNLSSLELGDSALYFCASSVGDRYGYTFGSGTRLTVV.

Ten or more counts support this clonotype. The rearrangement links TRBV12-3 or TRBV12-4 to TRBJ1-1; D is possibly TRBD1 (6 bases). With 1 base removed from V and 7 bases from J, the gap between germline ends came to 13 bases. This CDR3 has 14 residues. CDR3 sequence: CASSLGAGVSEAFF. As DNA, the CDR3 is TGTGCCAGCAGTTTAGGAGCAGGGGTAAGTGAAGCTTTCTTT.

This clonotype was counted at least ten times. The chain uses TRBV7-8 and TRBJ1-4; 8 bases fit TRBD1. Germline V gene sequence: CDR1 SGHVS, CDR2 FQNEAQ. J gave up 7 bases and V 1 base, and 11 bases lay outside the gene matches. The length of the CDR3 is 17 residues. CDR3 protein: CASSLVGDRGGTEKLFF. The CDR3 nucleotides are TGTGCCAGCAGCTTAGTCGGCGACAGGGGAGGTACTGAAAAACTGTTTTTT.

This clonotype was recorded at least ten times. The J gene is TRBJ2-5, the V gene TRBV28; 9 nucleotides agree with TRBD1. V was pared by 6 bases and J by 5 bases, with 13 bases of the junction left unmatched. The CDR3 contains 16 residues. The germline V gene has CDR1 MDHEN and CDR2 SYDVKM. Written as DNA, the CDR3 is TGTGCCAGCAGCGCCCCGGGACAGGGCTGGGGGGAGACCCAGTACTTC. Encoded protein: CASSAPGQGWGETQYF.

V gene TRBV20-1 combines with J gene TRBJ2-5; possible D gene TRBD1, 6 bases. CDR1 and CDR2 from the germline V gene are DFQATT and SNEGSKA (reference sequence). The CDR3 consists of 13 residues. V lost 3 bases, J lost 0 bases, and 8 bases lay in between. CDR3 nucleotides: TGCAGTGCTAGCAGGGGATACCAAGAGACCCAGTACTTC. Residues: CSASRGYQETQYF.

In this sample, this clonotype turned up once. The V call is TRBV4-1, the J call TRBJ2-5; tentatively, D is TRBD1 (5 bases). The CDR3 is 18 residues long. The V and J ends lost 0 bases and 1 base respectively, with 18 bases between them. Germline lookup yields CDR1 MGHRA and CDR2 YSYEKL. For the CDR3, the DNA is TGCGCCAGCAGCCAAGATATAGTAGGGCACAGGCCCCAAGAGACCCAGTACTTC. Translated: CASSQDIVGHRPQETQYF.

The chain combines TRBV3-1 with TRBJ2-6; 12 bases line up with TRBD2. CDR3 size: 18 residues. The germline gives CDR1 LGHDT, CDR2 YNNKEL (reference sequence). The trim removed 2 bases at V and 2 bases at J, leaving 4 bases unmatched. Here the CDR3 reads CASSQRLAGVTGANVLTF. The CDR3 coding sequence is TGTGCCAGCAGCCAACGACTAGCGGGAGTGACTGGGGCCAACGTCCTGACTTTC.

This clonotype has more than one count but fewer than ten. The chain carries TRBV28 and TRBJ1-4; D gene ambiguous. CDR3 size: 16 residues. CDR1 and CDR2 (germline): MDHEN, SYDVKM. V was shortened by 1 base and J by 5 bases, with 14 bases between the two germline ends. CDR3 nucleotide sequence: TGTGCCAGCAGTTTATTGTATAGTTTCGCAAATGAAAAACTGTTTTTT. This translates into CASSLLYSFANEKLFF.

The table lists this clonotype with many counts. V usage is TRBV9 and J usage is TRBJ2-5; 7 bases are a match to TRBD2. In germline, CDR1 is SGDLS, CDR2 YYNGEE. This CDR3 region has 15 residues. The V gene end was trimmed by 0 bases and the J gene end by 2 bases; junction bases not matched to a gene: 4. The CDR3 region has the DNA TGTGCCAGCAGCGTAGGGCTAGCGGATCAAGAGACCCAGTACTTC. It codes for CASSVGLADQETQYF.

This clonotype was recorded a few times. CDR3 loop: CSATGTRSSYEQYF. The CDR3 bases are TGCAGTGCCACCGGGACTAGGTCCTCCTACGAGCAGTACTTC. This chain uses TRBV20-1 with TRBJ2-7; TRBD2 matches 8 bases. The germline gives CDR1 DFQATT, CDR2 SNEGSKA (reference sequence). The length of the CDR3 is 14 residues. The V and J ends lost 6 bases and 0 bases, in that order; junction bases with no gene match: 7.

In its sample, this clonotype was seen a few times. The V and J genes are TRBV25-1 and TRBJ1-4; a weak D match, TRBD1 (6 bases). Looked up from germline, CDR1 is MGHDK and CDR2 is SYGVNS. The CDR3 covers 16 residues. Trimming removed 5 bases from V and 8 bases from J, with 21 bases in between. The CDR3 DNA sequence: TGTGCCAGCAGTCCCCCCCTACAGGGTATAGTAGAAAAACTGTTTTTT. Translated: CASSPPLQGIVEKLFF.

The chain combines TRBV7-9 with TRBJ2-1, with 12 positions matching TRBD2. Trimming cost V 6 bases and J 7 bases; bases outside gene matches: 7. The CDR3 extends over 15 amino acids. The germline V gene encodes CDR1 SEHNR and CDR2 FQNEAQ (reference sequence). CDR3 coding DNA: TGTGCCAGCAGTGAACTAGCGGGAGGAATGAATGAGCAGTTCTTC. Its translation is CASSELAGGMNEQFF.

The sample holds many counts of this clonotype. This CDR3 is CASSALAGYEQYF. The CDR3 region has the DNA TGTGCCAGCAGCGCTTTGGCCGGTTACGAGCAGTACTTC. The chain links TRBV11-2 to TRBJ2-7; D is uncertain. Germline V CDR1 and CDR2: SGHAT, FQNNGV. The CDR3 has 13 amino acids. V was clipped by 5 bases and J by 4 bases, with 12 bases between them.

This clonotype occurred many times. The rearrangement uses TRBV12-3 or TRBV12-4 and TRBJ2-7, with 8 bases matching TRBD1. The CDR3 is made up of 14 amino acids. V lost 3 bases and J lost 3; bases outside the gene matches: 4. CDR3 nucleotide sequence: TGTGCCAGCAGTTTCGGGACAGGAATCTACGAGCAGTACTTC. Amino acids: CASSFGTGIYEQYF.

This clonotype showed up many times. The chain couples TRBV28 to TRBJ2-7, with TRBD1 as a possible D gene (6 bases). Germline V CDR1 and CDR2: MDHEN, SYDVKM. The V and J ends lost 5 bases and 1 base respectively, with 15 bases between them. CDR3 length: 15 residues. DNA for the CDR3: TGTGCCAGCAGTGACCCCCCAGGACAGTCCTACGAGCAGTACTTC. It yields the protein CASSDPPGQSYEQYF. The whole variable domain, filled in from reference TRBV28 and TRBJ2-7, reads DVKVTQSSRYLVKRTGEKVFLECVQDMDHENMFWYRQDPGLGLRLIYFSYDVKMKEKGDIPEGYSVSREKKERFSLILESASTNQTSMYLCASSDPPGQSYEQYFGPGTRLTVT.